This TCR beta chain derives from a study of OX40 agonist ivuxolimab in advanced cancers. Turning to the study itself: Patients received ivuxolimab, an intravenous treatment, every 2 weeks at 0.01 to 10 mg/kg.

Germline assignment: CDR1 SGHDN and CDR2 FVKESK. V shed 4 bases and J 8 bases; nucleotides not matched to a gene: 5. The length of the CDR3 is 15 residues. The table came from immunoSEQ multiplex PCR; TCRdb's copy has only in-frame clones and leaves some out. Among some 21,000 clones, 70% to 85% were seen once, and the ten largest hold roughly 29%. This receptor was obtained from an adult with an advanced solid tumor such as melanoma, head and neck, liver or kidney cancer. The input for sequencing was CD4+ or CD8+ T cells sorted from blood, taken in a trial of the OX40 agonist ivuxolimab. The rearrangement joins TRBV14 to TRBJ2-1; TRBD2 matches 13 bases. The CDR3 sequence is CASSLLAGGAYEQFF. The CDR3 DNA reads TGTGCCAGCAGCCTACTAGCGGGAGGGGCATATGAGCAGTTCTTC.